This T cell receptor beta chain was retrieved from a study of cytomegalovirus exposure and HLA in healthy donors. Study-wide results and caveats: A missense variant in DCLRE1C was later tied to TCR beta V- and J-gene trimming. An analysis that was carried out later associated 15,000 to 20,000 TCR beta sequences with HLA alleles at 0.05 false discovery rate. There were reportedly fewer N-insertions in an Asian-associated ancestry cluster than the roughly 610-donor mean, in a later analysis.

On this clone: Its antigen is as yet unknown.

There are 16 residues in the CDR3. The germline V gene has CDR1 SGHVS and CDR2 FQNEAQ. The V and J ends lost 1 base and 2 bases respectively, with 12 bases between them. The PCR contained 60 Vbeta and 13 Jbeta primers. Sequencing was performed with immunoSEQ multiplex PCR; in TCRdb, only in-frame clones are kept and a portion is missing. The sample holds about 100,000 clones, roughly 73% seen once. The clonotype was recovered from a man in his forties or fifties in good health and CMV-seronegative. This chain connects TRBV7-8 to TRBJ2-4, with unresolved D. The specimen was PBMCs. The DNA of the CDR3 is TGTGCCAGCAGCTTAGTAGCCAGCTCCCCCAAAAACATTCAGTACTTC. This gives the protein CASSLVASSPKNIQYF. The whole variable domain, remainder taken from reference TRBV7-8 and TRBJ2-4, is GAGVSQSPRYKVAKRGQDVALRCDPISGHVSLFWYQQALGQGPEFLTYFQNEAQLDKSGLPSDRFFAERPEGSVSTLKIQRTQQEDSAVYLCASSLVASSPKNIQYFGAGTRLSVL.